Reported below is one T cell receptor (beta chain). Its binding antigen is unknown. Per-base quality was not reported, and no clone a single base away is much larger than it. The immunoSEQ Assay, a bias-controlled multiplex PCR, was used to amplify TCRbeta CDR3 regions from genomic DNA. Regarding the original processing steps: Nucleated cell counts per sample were estimated from amplification of reference gene primers within the assay. To quantify the absolute abundance of each unique TCRbeta CDR3 rearrangement, sequence reads were collapsed and filtered. For each sample, productive Simpson clonality was calculated as the square root of Simpson's diversity index over productive rearrangements. TCRdb took over this immuneACCESS table, retaining in-frame rearrangements with V and J assigned. Such tables are incomplete; in checked studies, under half of the missing clones stem from an unresolved V gene, and the remainder is unexplained. V and J calls and clone size are those listed in that table; D and trimming were worked out from the DNA. The sample table contains about 300,000 clones; only one count was recorded for roughly 82% of them. Around 1.5% of the sample is in the top ten clones.

Germline trimming: 4 bases from V, 2 bases from J; junction bases outside gene matches: 9. For CDR1 and CDR2, the germline V gene lists SGDLS and YYNGEE. Reading from cysteine to phenylalanine, the CDR3 counts 18 amino acids. Only CDR3 DNA is held: 54 bases, read in frame from base 1. This sample was taken from a study of blood T cell repertoires in COVID-19 (dated by TCRdb to 2018 to 2021). The study in broad terms: Samples from collaborators originated in the United States, Italy and Spain and spanned both the acute and convalescent phases of COVID-19. The material from the prospective study consisted of cDNA or gDNA derived from T cells, B-cell-depleted T cells, or PBMCs. Deeply sampled blood TCRbeta repertoires from subjects exposed to, actively infected with, or recovered from COVID-19 were included in the dataset. The repertoires were made available in a free public database intended to serve as a resource for research on the immune response to SARS-CoV-2. Samples came from the ongoing ImmuneRACE study (first 160 participants) plus 1,254 subjects from 6 global collaborators. Nearly every sample came with metadata listing a de-identified subject ID, COVID-19 status, age in years and sex. Where available, HLA class I and class II types were taken from metadata supplied by the sample provider and were not determined by assay-based typing.

Each collaborating institution followed its own protocols to collect whole blood in K2EDTA tubes. For TCRbeta analysis, collaborator samples were shipped as frozen whole blood, as isolated PBMCs, or as DNA extracted from either sample type. The paper as a whole reports these results and caveats: The quantity of clinical and demographic metadata differed by source and by participant and was supplied without curation.

This sequence originates from a woman aged 45-60 years with acute or convalescent COVID-19. What was sequenced was peripheral blood. The sequence joins TRBV9 to TRBJ2-1; TRBD2 agrees with 13 junctional bases. The nucleotides are TGTGCCAGCAGCCCACCGGGACTAGCGGGATATACCTACAATGAGCAGTTCTTC. This encodes CASSPPGLAGYTYNEQFF.